This entry lists 7 T cell receptor beta chains sequenced from one sample in a study of T-cell memory formation after mild COVID-19. TCRdb used MiXCR to reprocess the 5' RACE reads, holding one entry per CDR3 protein. The data hold some 150,000 distinct CDR3 sequences, with about 5.7% observed a single time. The sample comprised PBMCs or a T cell subset sorted from them (not recorded which). The receptors originated from an adult woman who had mild COVID-19 (a few samples of this study predate the infection). Cell type and time point are not known.

The sample holds many counts of this clonotype. The CDR3 bases are TGTGCCGGTGAGGGGATCCCTAATGAAAAACTGTTTTTT. Encoded protein: CAGEGIPNEKLFF. The genes are TRBV30 and TRBJ1-4; TRBD1 might be the D (5 bases). V was clipped by 8 bases and J by 3 bases, with 13 bases between them. The germline V gene encodes CDR1 GTSNPN and CDR2 SVGIG (reference sequence). This CDR3 has 13 amino acids. Using reference TRBV30 and TRBJ1-4 for the parts outside the CDR3, the full variable domain is SQTIHQWPATLVQPVGSPLSLECTVEGTSNPNLYWYRQAAGRGLQLLFYSVGIGQISSEVPQNLSASRPQDRQFILSSKKLLLSDSGFYLCAGEGIPNEKLFFGSGTQLSVL.

In this sample, this clonotype turned up many times. This chain connects TRBV7-2 to TRBJ2-7; TRBD1 is a possible D gene (7 bases). Looked up from germline, CDR1 is SGHTA and CDR2 is FQGNSA. This CDR3 is built from 15 residues. The V end was cut by 5 bases, the J end by 3 bases, with 17 bases between. Here the CDR3 reads CASSRQTGTGYEQYF. In DNA form, the CDR3 reads TGTGCCAGCAGCCGCCAGACAGGGACTGGCTACGAGCAGTACTTC.

This clonotype has a handful of counts. V is TRBV7-9 and J is TRBJ1-1; D is unresolved. V shed 3 bases and J shed 0 bases, with 8 bases lying between them. The CDR3 loop spans 14 amino acids. From germline, CDR1 is SEHNR and CDR2 FQNEAQ (reference sequence). The CDR3 DNA sequence: TGTGCCAGCAGCTTTGACGTATTGAACACTGAAGCTTTCTTT. Residues: CASSFDVLNTEAFF.

This clonotype was detected many times. The V gene is TRBV4-1, the J gene TRBJ1-2, with D unresolved. CDR1 and CDR2 from the germline V gene are MGHRA and YSYEKL. Trimming removed 0 bases at V and 4 bases at J, with 6 bases between. The CDR3 sequence is 13 residues long. The CDR3, as DNA: TGCGCCAGCAGCCAAGACGGGAGCTATGGCTACACCTTC. Protein sequence: CASSQDGSYGYTF.

This clonotype was seen a handful of times. The rearrangement joins TRBV6-1 to TRBJ2-3, with 7 bases that match TRBD2. CDR1 and CDR2 (germline): MNHNS, SASEGT. The CDR3 is made up of 15 amino acids. With 4 bases clipped from V and 0 bases from J, the junction kept 4 bases outside the gene matches. CDR3 bases: TGTGCCAGCAGTGGTGTGCGGGAGAGCACAGATACGCAGTATTTT. Translation gives CASSGVRESTDTQYF.

This clonotype appeared many times. The gene calls are TRBV12-3 or TRBV12-4 and TRBJ1-5; D uncertain. This CDR3 is 12 amino acids long. Trimming took 3 bases from V and 7 from J, leaving 7 bases between them. The CDR3 is CASSFSSQPQHF. The CDR3 bases are TGTGCCAGCAGTTTTTCTTCCCAGCCCCAGCATTTT.

This clonotype was detected only a few times. The V and J genes are TRBV18 and TRBJ2-4, with D maybe TRBD1 (5 bases). V was pared by 2 bases and J by 5 bases, with 7 bases between. The CDR3 contains 13 residues. Germline values: CDR1 KGHSH, CDR2 LQKENI. CDR3 in amino acids: CASSPSQENIQYF. The CDR3 nucleotides are TGTGCCAGCTCACCATCACAGGAAAACATTCAGTACTTC.